One and the same sample provided the 13 T cell receptor beta chains below, sequenced in a study of neurological immune-mediated disorders. TCRdb ran MiXCR on the 5' RACE reads and lists one entry per CDR3 protein. The data contain around 66,000 distinct CDR3 sequences, roughly 4.4% of them singletons. Sequencing was performed on PBMCs. These receptors originate from a woman between 65 and 79 years old with multiple sclerosis.

This clonotype was seen at least ten times. V usage is TRBV7-6 and J usage is TRBJ2-3; 12 bases line up with TRBD2. The CDR3 runs 18 residues. After removal of 1 base from V and 4 bases from J, the junction contained 9 bases not matched to a gene. Germline V CDR1 and CDR2: SGHVS, FNYEAQ. The CDR3 nucleotides are TGTGCCAGCAGCTTAGATCCTCGCGGACTAGCGGGATCAGATACGCAGTATTTT. Protein: CASSLDPRGLAGSDTQYF.

This clonotype was seen at least ten times. This chain connects TRBV10-3 to TRBJ1-1; the D is unclear. The germline V and J ends were trimmed by 4 bases and 7 bases, with 10 bases remaining between them. Germline loops: CDR1 ENHRY, CDR2 SYGVKD. The CDR3 totals 12 residues. The CDR3 loop is CAISGVGREAFF. The CDR3 DNA reads as TGTGCCATCAGTGGAGTAGGGCGTGAAGCTTTCTTT.

This chain connects TRBV6-1 to TRBJ1-3; D is possibly TRBD1 (5 bases). Trimming pared 7 bases from V and 3 bases from J, leaving 16 bases between. Germline values: CDR1 MNHNS, CDR2 SASEGT. The CDR3 has 15 amino acids. The CDR3 DNA is TGTGCCAGCATTTCGCTTAGGGGTTATGGAAACACCATATATTTT. It translates to CASISLRGYGNTIYF.

This clonotype was observed many times. The gene calls are TRBV5-6 and TRBJ1-5, with 7 bases lining up with TRBD1. Per germline, CDR1 SGHDT and CDR2 YYEEEE. The junction had 6 bases not matched to a gene; V was cut back by 3 bases and J by 3 bases. There are 15 residues in the CDR3. The CDR3 loop reads CASSSGQVNNQPQHF. The CDR3 coding sequence is TGTGCCAGCAGCTCCGGACAGGTGAACAATCAGCCCCAGCATTTT.

This clonotype has ten or more counts. The CDR3 bases are TGTGCCAGCTCACCCAGGGCGCAAGAGACCCAGTACTTC. Its protein is CASSPRAQETQYF. The chain uses TRBV18 and TRBJ2-5; perhaps TRBD1 as D (5 bases). V shed 3 bases and J shed 2 bases, with 7 bases lying between them. The CDR3 runs 13 residues. Germline CDR1 KGHSH, CDR2 LQKENI.

Notes on this clonotype: The CDR3 carries no conserved terminal phenylalanine or tryptophan, so it likely arises from a read error. The chain combines TRBV9 with TRBJ2-4; 7 positions agree with TRBD2. The ends lost 4 bases at V and 5 bases at J; junction bases unmatched: 6. CDR1 and CDR2 from the germline V gene are SGDLS and YYNGEE. The CDR3 sequence is 14 residues long. The CDR3 sequence is CASSQAGRENIQYI. CDR3 nucleotides: TGTGCCAGCAGCCAAGCGGGGCGGGAAAACATTCAGTACATC.

This clonotype came up many times. V and J are TRBV29-1 and TRBJ1-4; tentatively, D is TRBD1 (5 bases). V lost 0 bases and J lost 1, with 9 bases in between. Germline CDR1 reads SQVTM; CDR2 reads ANQGSEA. The CDR3 is made up of 15 amino acids. This chain's CDR3 is CSVEDQRGTNEKLFF. Written as DNA, the CDR3 is TGCAGCGTTGAAGATCAAAGGGGAACTAATGAAAAACTGTTTTTT.

This clonotype was seen repeatedly, ten times or more. This chain joins TRBV5-5 and TRBJ2-7; possibly TRBD1 for D (5 bases). The CDR3 covers 15 residues. V was trimmed by 0 bases and J by 1 base, leaving 11 bases between them. The germline V gene has CDR1 SGHKS and CDR2 YYEKEE (reference sequence). The CDR3 DNA is TGTGCCAGCAGCTTGGGACAGTATGATTCCTACGAGCAGTACTTC. Translation: CASSLGQYDSYEQYF.

V usage is TRBV30 and J usage is TRBJ1-5; D is unclear. Germline CDR1 and CDR2: GTSNPN and SVGIG (reference sequence). The ends were cut back, 2 bases at V and 4 bases at J, with 9 bases in the middle. CDR3 size: 13 residues. The CDR3 coding sequence is TGTGCCTGGAGTTCGACCTTTAATCAGCCCCAGCATTTT. Its protein is CAWSSTFNQPQHF.

The chain is built from TRBV6-5 and TRBJ2-3; perhaps D is TRBD1 or TRBD2 (7 bases each). This CDR3 is built from 15 residues. Germline V gives CDR1 MNHEY, CDR2 SVGAGI. The V end was cut by 5 bases, the J end by 2 bases, with 14 bases between. CDR3 protein: CASSRTRGHTDTQYF. The CDR3 DNA sequence: TGTGCCAGCAGTCGGACTAGGGGGCACACAGATACGCAGTATTTT.

This clonotype was seen repeatedly, ten times or more. The J gene is TRBJ2-1, the V gene TRBV20-1; D call uncertain. CDR3 length: 13 residues. Between the trimmed V and J ends, which lost 4 bases and 4 bases, there was a span of 11 bases. Germline values: CDR1 DFQATT, CDR2 SNEGSKA (reference sequence). Here the CDR3 DNA reads TGCAGTGCTACCTACCCCGAATACAATGAGCAGTTCTTC. It encodes CSATYPEYNEQFF.

This clonotype was picked up many times. The chain combines TRBV6-1 with TRBJ2-3, with TRBD2 matching 8 bases. This CDR3 is 14 amino acids long. J gave up 3 bases and V 5 bases, and 4 bases lay outside the gene matches. Germline V CDR1 and CDR2: MNHNS, SASEGT. The DNA of the CDR3 is TGTGCCAGCAGTATCAGCGGGAGAACAGATACGCAGTATTTT. Amino acid sequence: CASSISGRTDTQYF.

Ten or more counts support this clonotype. The chain couples TRBV6-1 to TRBJ2-1, with 8 nucleotides matching TRBD2. The V gene's germline CDR1 is MNHNS and CDR2 SASEGT. The junction had 4 bases not matched to a gene; V was cut back by 3 bases and J by 3 bases. The CDR3 runs to 15 residues. DNA of the CDR3: TGTGCCAGCAGTGAGGTGGCGGGAGGCTACAATGAGCAGTTCTTC. Translation gives CASSEVAGGYNEQFF.